This TCR beta chain was captured in a study of identical twins. No donor was unhealthy or non-Caucasian. This clonotype showed up just a few times. What it recognizes is unknown. Template switching supplied a universal primer site; unique molecular identifiers were carried on the cDNA. TCRdb independently ran MiXCR on the 5' RACE reads; one entry per CDR3 protein. The sample has approximately 220,000 distinct CDR3 sequences, 6% to 8% seen once. CDR1 is SGHTA and CDR2 is FQGNSA in the germline V gene. V gave up 1 base and J gave up 2 bases, with 14 bases separating them. The CDR3 sequence is 16 residues long. Study-wide points: Modelling approaches yielded underestimates of out-of-frame TCR alpha sharing between monozygotic twins. The authors drew conclusions from cross-sectional statistical analysis rather than following the same donors.

These data also featured in a second study, about yellow fever vaccine responses in identical twins.

Sequences were obtained from CD8+ T cells sorted from blood. The chain uses TRBV7-2 and TRBJ1-2; TRBD1 might be the D (5 bases). The sequence derives from a woman aged 18-29 years in good health. CDR3 sequence reads: CASSLGRRGRNYGYTF. DNA for the CDR3: TGTGCCAGCAGCTTAGGACGGCGGGGCAGAAACTATGGCTACACCTTC.